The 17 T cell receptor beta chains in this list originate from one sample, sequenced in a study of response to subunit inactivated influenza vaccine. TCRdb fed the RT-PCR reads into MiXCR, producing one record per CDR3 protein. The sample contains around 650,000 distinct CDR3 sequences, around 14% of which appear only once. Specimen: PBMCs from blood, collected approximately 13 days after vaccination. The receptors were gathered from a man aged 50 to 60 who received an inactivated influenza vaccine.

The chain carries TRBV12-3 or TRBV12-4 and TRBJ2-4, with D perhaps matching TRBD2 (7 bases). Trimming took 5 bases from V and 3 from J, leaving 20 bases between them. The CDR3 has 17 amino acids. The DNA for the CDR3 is TGTGCCAGCAGTCCAATGGGGGGGGACACTCACAAAAACATTCAGTACTTC. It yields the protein CASSPMGGDTHKNIQYF.

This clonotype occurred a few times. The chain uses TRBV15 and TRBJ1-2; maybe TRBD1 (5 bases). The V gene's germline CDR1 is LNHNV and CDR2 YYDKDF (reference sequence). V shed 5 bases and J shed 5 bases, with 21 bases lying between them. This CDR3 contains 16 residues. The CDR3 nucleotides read TGTGCCACCAGCGCCAACCCCGGGACCCAAACGTATGGCTACACCTTC. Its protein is CATSANPGTQTYGYTF. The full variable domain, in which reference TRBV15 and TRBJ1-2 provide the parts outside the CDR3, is DAMVIQNPRYQVTQFGKPVTLSCSQTLNHNVMYWYQQKSSQAPKLLFHYYDKDFNNEADTPDNFQSRRPNTSFCFLDIRSPGLGDTAMYLCATSANPGTQTYGYTFGSGTRLTVV.

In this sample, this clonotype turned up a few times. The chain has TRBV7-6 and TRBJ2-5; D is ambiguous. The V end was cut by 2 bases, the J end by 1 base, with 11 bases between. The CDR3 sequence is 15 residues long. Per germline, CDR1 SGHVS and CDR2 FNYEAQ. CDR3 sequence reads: CASSLKVNLQETQYF. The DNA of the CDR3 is TGTGCCAGCAGCTTAAAGGTCAATCTCCAAGAGACCCAGTACTTC.

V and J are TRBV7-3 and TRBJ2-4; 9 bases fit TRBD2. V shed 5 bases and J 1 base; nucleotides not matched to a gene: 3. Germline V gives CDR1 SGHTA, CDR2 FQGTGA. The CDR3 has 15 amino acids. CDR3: CASSALAGAKNIQYF. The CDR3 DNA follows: TGTGCCAGCAGCGCCCTAGCGGGGGCCAAAAACATTCAGTACTTC. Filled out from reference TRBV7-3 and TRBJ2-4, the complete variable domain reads GAGVSQTPSNKVTEKGKYVELRCDPISGHTALYWYRQSLGQGPEFLIYFQGTGAADDSGLPNDRFFAVRPEGSVSTLKIQRTERGDSAVYLCASSALAGAKNIQYFGAGTRLSVL.

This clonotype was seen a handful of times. CDR3 residues: CASSPAIEQFF. The CDR3 DNA reads as TGTGCCAGCAGCCCTGCGATTGAGCAGTTCTTC. This chain links TRBV7-2 with TRBJ2-1; D unclear. Germline V gene data show CDR1 as SGHTA and CDR2 as FQGNSA. CDR3 length: 11 amino acids. The V gene lost 5 bases and the J gene lost 9 bases, with 8 bases spanning the gap.

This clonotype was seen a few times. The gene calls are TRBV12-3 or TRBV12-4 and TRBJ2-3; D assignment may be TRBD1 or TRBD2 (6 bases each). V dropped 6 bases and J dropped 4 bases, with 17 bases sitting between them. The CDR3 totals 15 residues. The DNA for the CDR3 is TGTGCCAGCAGGGGTGGGGGGCGTGACCCAGATACGCAGTATTTT. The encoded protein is CASRGGGRDPDTQYF.

The CDR3 DNA reads as TGTGCCAGCAGCCCAGGGGGGATCCCTGGAAACACCATATATTTT. Translating it yields CASSPGGIPGNTIYF. V usage is TRBV9 and J usage is TRBJ1-3; TRBD1 aligns across 7 bases. Germline V gene sequence: CDR1 SGDLS, CDR2 YYNGEE. Losses at the gene ends were 4 bases for V and 2 bases for J; bases not matched to a gene: 6. CDR3 length: 15 amino acids.

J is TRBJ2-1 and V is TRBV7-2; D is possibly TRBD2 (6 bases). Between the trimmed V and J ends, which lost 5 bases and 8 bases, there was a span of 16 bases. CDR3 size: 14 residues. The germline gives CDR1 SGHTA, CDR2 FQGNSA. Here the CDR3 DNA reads TGTGCCAGCAGCCATAGCGGCGGTTTGGATGAGCAGTTCTTC. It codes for CASSHSGGLDEQFF.

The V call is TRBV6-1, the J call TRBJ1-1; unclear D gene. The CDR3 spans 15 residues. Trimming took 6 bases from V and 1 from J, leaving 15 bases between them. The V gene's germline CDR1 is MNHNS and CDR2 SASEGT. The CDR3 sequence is CASSRSYGSNTEAFF. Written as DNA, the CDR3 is TGTGCCAGCAGCCGATCGTATGGATCGAACACTGAAGCTTTCTTT.

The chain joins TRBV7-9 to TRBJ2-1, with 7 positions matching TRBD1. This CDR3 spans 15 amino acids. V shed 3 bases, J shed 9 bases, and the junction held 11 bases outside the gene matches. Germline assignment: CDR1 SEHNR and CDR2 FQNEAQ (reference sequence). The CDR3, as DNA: TGTGCCAGCAGCTTTTCGGGACAGATAATGGGTGAGCAGTTCTTC. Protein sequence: CASSFSGQIMGEQFF. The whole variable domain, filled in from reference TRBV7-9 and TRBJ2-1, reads DTGVSQNPRHKITKRGQNVTFRCDPISEHNRLYWYRQTLGQGPEFLTYFQNEAQLEKSRLLSDRFSAERPKGSFSTLEIQRTEQGDSAMYLCASSFSGQIMGEQFFGPGTRLTVL.

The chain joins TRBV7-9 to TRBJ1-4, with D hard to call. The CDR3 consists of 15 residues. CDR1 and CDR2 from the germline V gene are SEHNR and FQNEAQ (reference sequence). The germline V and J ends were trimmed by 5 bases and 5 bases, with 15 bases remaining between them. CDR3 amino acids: CASSPPRGGNEKLFF. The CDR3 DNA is TGTGCCAGCAGCCCCCCCAGAGGTGGGAATGAAAAACTGTTTTTT.

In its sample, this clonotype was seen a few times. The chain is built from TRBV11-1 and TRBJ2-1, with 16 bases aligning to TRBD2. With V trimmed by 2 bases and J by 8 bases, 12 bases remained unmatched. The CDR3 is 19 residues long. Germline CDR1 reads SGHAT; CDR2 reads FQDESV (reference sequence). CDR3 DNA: TGTGCCAGCAGCTTACATGGGACTAGCGGGAGGGGCGGAAAGGATGAGCAGTTCTTC. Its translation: CASSLHGTSGRGGKDEQFF. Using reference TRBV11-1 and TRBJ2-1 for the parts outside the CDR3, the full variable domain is EAEVAQSPRYKITEKSQAVAFWCDPISGHATLYWYRQILGQGPELLVQFQDESVVDDSQLPKDRFSAERLKGVDSTLKIQPAELGDSAMYLCASSLHGTSGRGGKDEQFFGPGTRLTVL.

The CDR3 loop is CASSLDRGSYIQYF. CDR3 coding DNA: TGTGCCAGCAGTCTCGACAGGGGATCGTACATTCAGTACTTC. This chain connects TRBV27 to TRBJ2-4, with TRBD1 identical over 8 bases. V dropped 5 bases and J dropped 8; count of bases not matched to a gene: 8. The CDR3 loop spans 14 amino acids. In germline, CDR1 is MNHEY, CDR2 SMNVEV (reference sequence).

Here the CDR3 reads CASSCPAKETQYF. The CDR3 coding sequence is TGTGCCAGCAGTTGTCCAGCTAAAGAGACCCAGTACTTC. The chain couples TRBV6-5 to TRBJ2-5, with D hard to call. The CDR3 totals 13 residues. V was cut by 4 bases and J by 3 bases, with 9 bases left in between. Per the germline V gene, CDR1 is MNHEY and CDR2 is SVGAGI.

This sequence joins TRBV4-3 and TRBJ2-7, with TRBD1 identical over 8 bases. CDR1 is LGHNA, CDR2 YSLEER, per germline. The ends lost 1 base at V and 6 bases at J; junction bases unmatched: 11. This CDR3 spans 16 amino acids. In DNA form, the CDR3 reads TGCGCCAGCAGCCAAGCCCGGACAGGGAAAACCTCCGAGCAGTACTTC. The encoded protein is CASSQARTGKTSEQYF.

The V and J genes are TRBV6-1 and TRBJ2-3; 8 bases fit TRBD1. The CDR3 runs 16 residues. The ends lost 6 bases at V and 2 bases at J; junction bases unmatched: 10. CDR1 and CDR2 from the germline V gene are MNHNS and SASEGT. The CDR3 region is CASRAEQGVYTDTQYF. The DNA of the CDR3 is TGTGCCAGCAGGGCCGAACAGGGGGTCTACACAGATACGCAGTATTTT.

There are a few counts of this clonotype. CDR3 DNA sequence: TGTGCCAGCAGCTGGGGGGACAGCTCTGGAAACACCATATATTTT. Translation: CASSWGDSSGNTIYF. The rearrangement uses TRBV11-2 and TRBJ1-3, with 7 positions matching TRBD1. CDR1 SGHAT and CDR2 FQNNGV come from the germline V gene. The CDR3 runs 15 residues. The junction had 3 bases not matched to a gene; V was cut back by 4 bases and J by 0 bases.